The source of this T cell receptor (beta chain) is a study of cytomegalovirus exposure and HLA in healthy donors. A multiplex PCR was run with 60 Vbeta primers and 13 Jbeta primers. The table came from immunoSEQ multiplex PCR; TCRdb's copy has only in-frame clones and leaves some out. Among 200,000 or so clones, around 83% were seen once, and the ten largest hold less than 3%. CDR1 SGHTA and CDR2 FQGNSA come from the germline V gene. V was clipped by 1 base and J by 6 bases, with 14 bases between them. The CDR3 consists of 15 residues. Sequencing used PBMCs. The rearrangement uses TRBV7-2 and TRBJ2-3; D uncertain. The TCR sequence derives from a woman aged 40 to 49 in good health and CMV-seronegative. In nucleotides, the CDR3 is TGTGCCAGCAGCTTAGGAGAATTGTTTTTGGATACGCAGTATTTT. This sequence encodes CASSLGELFLDTQYF.